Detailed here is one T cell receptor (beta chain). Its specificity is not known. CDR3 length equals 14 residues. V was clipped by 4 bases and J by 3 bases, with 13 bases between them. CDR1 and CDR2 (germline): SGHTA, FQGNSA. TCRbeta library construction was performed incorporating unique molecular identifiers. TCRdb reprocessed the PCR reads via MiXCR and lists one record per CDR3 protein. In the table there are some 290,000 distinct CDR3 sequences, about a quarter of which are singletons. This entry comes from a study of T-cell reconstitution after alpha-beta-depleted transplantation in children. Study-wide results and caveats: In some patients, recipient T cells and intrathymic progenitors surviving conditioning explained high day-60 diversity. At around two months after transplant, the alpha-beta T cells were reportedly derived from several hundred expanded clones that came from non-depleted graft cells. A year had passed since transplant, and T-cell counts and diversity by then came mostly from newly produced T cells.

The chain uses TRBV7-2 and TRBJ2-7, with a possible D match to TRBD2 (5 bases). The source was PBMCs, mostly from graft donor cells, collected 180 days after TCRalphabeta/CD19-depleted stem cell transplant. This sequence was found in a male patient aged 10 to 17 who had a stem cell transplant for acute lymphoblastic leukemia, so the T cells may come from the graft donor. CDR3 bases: TGTGCCAGCAGCTCCGTTTCGAGCGGCTACGAGCAGTACTTC. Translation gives CASSSVSSGYEQYF.